Listed below are T cell receptor beta chains from one sample, sequenced in a study of shared clonotypes between healthy human individuals. TCRdb keeps only in-frame clones here, not all; method: immunoSEQ multiplex PCR. The sample lists 450,000 to 500,000 clones; 76% were seen once. Sequencing was performed on PBMCs. Every receptor here comes from a woman in her thirties or forties in good health. Some clones in this sample may be carry-over from other donors' samples. Both conserved end residues are part of each CDR3. Each record gives: J gene, clone size, D gene, V gene, CDR3 protein, CDR3 DNA. D genes are given only for firm matches. Size is stated for part of the rows, as once, few or many counts, or as a class when the clone is expanded.

j_call: TRBJ2-2; clone_size: NA; d_call: TRBD1; v_call: TRBV28; cdr3_aa: CASSPSGTGRWTGELFF; cdr3_nt: TGTGCCAGCAGTCCGTCCGGGACAGGTCGTTGGACCGGGGAGCTGTTTTTT
j_call: TRBJ1-4; clone_size: few; d_call: TRBD1; v_call: TRBV5-1; cdr3_aa: CASSLGQGFTNEKLFF; cdr3_nt: TGCGCCAGCAGCTTGGGACAGGGGTTCACTAATGAAAAACTGTTTTTT
j_call: TRBJ2-2; clone_size: few; d_call: TRBD1; v_call: TRBV19; cdr3_aa: CASSIRQGANPGELFF; cdr3_nt: TGTGCCAGTAGTATCAGACAGGGGGCGAATCCCGGGGAGCTGTTTTTT
j_call: TRBJ2-7; clone_size: NA; d_call: NA; v_call: TRBV29-1; cdr3_aa: CSVATGSYEQYF; cdr3_nt: TGCAGCGTGGCAACAGGGAGCTACGAGCAGTACTTC
j_call: TRBJ2-5; clone_size: NA; d_call: NA; v_call: TRBV5-1; cdr3_aa: CASSLVGTAETQYF; cdr3_nt: TGCGCCAGCAGCTTGGTTGGCACAGCGGAGACCCAGTACTTC
j_call: TRBJ2-1; clone_size: once; d_call: TRBD2; v_call: TRBV2; cdr3_aa: CASTGTNQYNEQFF; cdr3_nt: TGTGCCAGCACCGGGACTAACCAGTACAATGAGCAGTTCTTC
j_call: TRBJ2-7; clone_size: NA; d_call: NA; v_call: TRBV6-1; cdr3_aa: CASSEQGTYYEQYF; cdr3_nt: TGTGCCAGCAGTGAACAGGGGACTTACTACGAGCAGTACTTC
j_call: TRBJ1-1; clone_size: few; d_call: NA; v_call: TRBV30; cdr3_aa: CAWRLGGQNTEAFF; cdr3_nt: TGTGCCTGGAGACTGGGGGGCCAGAACACTGAAGCTTTCTTT
j_call: TRBJ1-1; clone_size: NA; d_call: NA; v_call: TRBV7-2; cdr3_aa: CASSLSWRVEAFF; cdr3_nt: TGTGCCAGCAGCTTATCCTGGCGGGTTGAAGCTTTCTTT
j_call: TRBJ1-1; clone_size: NA; d_call: NA; v_call: TRBV19; cdr3_aa: CASSGRPSRTEAFF; cdr3_nt: TGTGCCAGTAGTGGAAGACCCTCAAGGACTGAAGCTTTCTTT
j_call: TRBJ1-1; clone_size: NA; d_call: NA; v_call: TRBV11-3; cdr3_aa: CASSYTQNTEAFF; cdr3_nt: TGTGCCAGCAGCTACACCCAGAACACTGAAGCTTTCTTT
j_call: TRBJ1-3; clone_size: NA; d_call: NA; v_call: TRBV18; cdr3_aa: CASSAETNTIYF; cdr3_nt: TGTGCCAGCTCAGCGGAGACAAACACCATATATTTT
j_call: TRBJ2-7; clone_size: NA; d_call: TRBD2; v_call: TRBV30; cdr3_aa: CAWIGEWREGHEQYF; cdr3_nt: TGTGCCTGGATCGGGGAGTGGCGGGAGGGCCACGAGCAGTACTTC
j_call: TRBJ2-7; clone_size: NA; d_call: NA; v_call: TRBV5-1; cdr3_aa: CASSSGRIVAYEQYF; cdr3_nt: TGCGCCAGCAGCTCCGGGAGAATCGTCGCCTACGAGCAGTACTTC
j_call: TRBJ2-1; clone_size: few; d_call: TRBD2; v_call: TRBV30; cdr3_aa: CAWSEAGGSYNEQFF; cdr3_nt: TGTGCCTGGAGTGAGGCGGGGGGTTCCTACAATGAGCAGTTCTTC
j_call: TRBJ1-3; clone_size: NA; d_call: TRBD1; v_call: TRBV4-2; cdr3_aa: CASSQTGQGGSGNTIYF; cdr3_nt: TGTGCCAGCAGCCAGACGGGACAGGGAGGCTCTGGAAACACCATATATTTT
j_call: TRBJ2-5; clone_size: few; d_call: NA; v_call: TRBV25-1; cdr3_aa: CASRDPFLETQYF; cdr3_nt: TGTGCCAGCAGGGACCCCTTTTTGGAGACCCAGTACTTC
j_call: TRBJ2-7; clone_size: once; d_call: NA; v_call: TRBV7-2; cdr3_aa: CASSLDSSYEQYF; cdr3_nt: TGTGCCAGCAGCTTGGATAGCTCCTACGAGCAGTACTTC
j_call: TRBJ2-1; clone_size: many; d_call: TRBD2; v_call: TRBV7-8; cdr3_aa: CASSFGAGGPVNYNEQFF; cdr3_nt: TGTGCCAGCAGCTTCGGGGCGGGAGGGCCCGTTAATTACAATGAGCAGTTCTTC
j_call: TRBJ1-1; clone_size: NA; d_call: NA; v_call: TRBV28; cdr3_aa: CASSGGRGGTEAFF; cdr3_nt: TGTGCCAGCTCGGGGGGCAGGGGAGGCACTGAAGCTTTCTTT
j_call: TRBJ2-1; clone_size: NA; d_call: TRBD1; v_call: TRBV15; cdr3_aa: CATSRSRDSYNEQFF; cdr3_nt: TGTGCCACCAGCAGATCACGGGACAGCTACAATGAGCAGTTCTTC
j_call: TRBJ2-7; clone_size: NA; d_call: TRBD2; v_call: TRBV5-8; cdr3_aa: CASSLGGGTYEQYF; cdr3_nt: TGTGCCAGCAGCTTGGGCGGGGGGACCTACGAGCAGTACTTC
j_call: TRBJ2-1; clone_size: once; d_call: NA; v_call: TRBV2; cdr3_aa: CASSTTRGYNEQFF; cdr3_nt: TGTGCCAGCAGTACCACTAGGGGATACAATGAGCAGTTCTTC
j_call: TRBJ1-1; clone_size: NA; d_call: NA; v_call: TRBV6-6; cdr3_aa: CASRPIVRDTEAFF; cdr3_nt: TGTGCCAGCAGGCCAATTGTAAGGGACACTGAAGCTTTCTTT
j_call: TRBJ2-7; clone_size: NA; d_call: TRBD2; v_call: TRBV2; cdr3_aa: CASTLGLAVEQYF; cdr3_nt: TGTGCCAGCACCCTCGGACTAGCGGTCGAGCAGTACTTC
j_call: TRBJ1-1; clone_size: NA; d_call: NA; v_call: TRBV15; cdr3_aa: CATSRDQGTEAFF; cdr3_nt: TGTGCCACCAGCAGAGATCAGGGTACTGAAGCTTTCTTT
j_call: TRBJ1-2; clone_size: few; d_call: TRBD1; v_call: TRBV6-1; cdr3_aa: CASSEETGTGGGGGYTF; cdr3_nt: TGTGCCAGCAGTGAAGAAACCGGGACAGGGGGCGGAGGTGGCTACACCTTC
j_call: TRBJ1-1; clone_size: few; d_call: NA; v_call: TRBV19; cdr3_aa: CASSIRARRPNTEAFF; cdr3_nt: TGTGCCAGTAGTATTCGGGCGAGACGCCCAAACACTGAAGCTTTCTTT
j_call: TRBJ1-2; clone_size: once; d_call: TRBD1; v_call: TRBV4-1; cdr3_aa: CASSQDGQGANYGYTF; cdr3_nt: TGCGCCAGCAGCCAAGACGGACAGGGGGCTAACTATGGCTACACCTTC
j_call: TRBJ2-7; clone_size: NA; d_call: TRBD2; v_call: TRBV7-9; cdr3_aa: CASSPGLADYEQYF; cdr3_nt: TGTGCCAGCAGTCCGGGACTAGCAGACTACGAGCAGTACTTC